The subject of this entry is one TCR beta chain. The target antigen is unknown. From germline, CDR1 is WSHSY and CDR2 SAAADI. V lost 3 bases to trimming and J lost 4 bases, with 12 bases between them. This CDR3 is built from 15 residues. This table comes from immunoSEQ multiplex PCR, and its TCRdb copy is limited to in-frame clones, with some not included. The data contain about 580,000 clones, 95% to 98% of them singletons. The naive CD8 population came from CD45RO-negative cells selected for CCR7, without terminally differentiated effector memory CD45RA+ cells. The data derive from a study of shared clonotypes between healthy human individuals. Study at large: Each donor contributed plates that comprised three CD4 naive, three CD4 memory, two CD8 naive and one CD8 memory. Study results and caveats: The generation probabilities recorded for non-shared clonotypes fell below those of clonotypes shared by all four donors. Roughly 5% of naive CD4 clonotypes were shared across a few donors. Tissues were not sampled, only blood, and their repertoires likely differ.

This receptor was obtained from a man aged 25-45 years in good health. Source material: naive CD8+ T cells sorted from blood. The V and J genes are TRBV10-2 and TRBJ2-2, with D unresolved. Written as DNA, the CDR3 is TGCGCCAGCAGTGACCCTGGGGAACTCACCGGGGAGCTGTTTTTT. Encoded protein: CASSDPGELTGELFF.